These T cell receptor beta chains were read from a single sample in a study of shared clonotypes between healthy human individuals. Profiling relied on immunoSEQ multiplex PCR, and the TCRdb table lists in-frame clones only, not all of them. The sample holds hundreds of thousands of clones, under 80% seen once. Sequencing used memory CD4+ T cells sorted from blood. These receptors were obtained from a woman aged 30 to 39 in good health. CDR3s include the opening cysteine and the closing phenylalanine or tryptophan. A D gene is named only where the DNA matches it firmly. Some rows mark clone size as missing; the rest say once, few, many or name a class of expanded clone.

.	TRBJ1-2	TRBV6-5	.	CASSEVGGYTF	TGTGCCAGCAGTGAAGTCGGTGGCTACACCTTC
.	TRBJ1-5	TRBV27	TRBD1	CASSRGDRGSNQPQHF	TGTGCCAGCAGTAGAGGGGACAGGGGGAGCAATCAGCCCCAGCATTTT
few	TRBJ2-1	TRBV6-1	.	CASSYRSGWFF	TGTGCCAGCAGTTATAGGTCTGGGTGGTTCTTC
.	TRBJ2-5	TRBV15	.	CATSGPGVPIGETQYF	TGTGCCACCAGCGGGCCTGGCGTTCCTATCGGGGAGACCCAGTACTTC
.	TRBJ2-3	TRBV6-1	.	CASRGRGAGSDTQYF	TGTGCCAGCAGAGGACGAGGGGCAGGGTCAGATACGCAGTATTTT
.	TRBJ1-2	TRBV19	TRBD1	CASTKTGGDYGYTF	TGTGCCAGTACCAAGACAGGGGGCGACTATGGCTACACCTTC
.	TRBJ2-7	TRBV20-1	.	CSARDRVEQYF	TGCAGTGCTAGAGACAGGGTTGAGCAGTACTTC
.	TRBJ2-7	TRBV9	TRBD1	CASSVGQGNYEQYF	TGTGCCAGCAGCGTAGGACAGGGAAACTACGAGCAGTACTTC
.	TRBJ2-2	TRBV2	TRBD2	CASSLAGVAGELFF	TGTGCCAGCAGTTTAGCGGGAGTAGCCGGGGAGCTGTTTTTT
.	TRBJ1-5	TRBV19	.	CASSISSGDNQPQHF	TGTGCCAGTAGTATTTCATCGGGGGACAATCAGCCCCAGCATTTT